The rows below give T cell receptor beta chains drawn from one sample of a study of OX40 agonist ivuxolimab in advanced cancers. This table comes from immunoSEQ multiplex PCR, and its TCRdb copy is limited to in-frame clones, with some not included. The sample holds roughly 86,000 clones, 80% to 95% seen once. The specimen comprised CD4+ or CD8+ T cells sorted from blood, sampled in a trial of the OX40 agonist ivuxolimab. The receptors derive from an adult with an advanced solid tumor such as melanoma, head and neck, liver or kidney cancer. Both conserved end residues are part of each CDR3. Fields, in order: J gene, D gene, clone size, V gene, CDR3 protein, CDR3 DNA. A D gene is named only where the DNA matches it firmly. Expanded clones are given a class, and other clones once, few, many or no size at all.

TRBJ1-4,-,-,TRBV4-1,CASSQDWAGTTNEKLFF,TGCGCCAGCAGCCAAGATTGGGCAGGTACAACTAATGAAAAACTGTTTTTT
TRBJ2-5,-,few,TRBV4-1,CASSPRGGLLQETQYF,TGCGCCAGCAGCCCCAGAGGAGGGCTCCTACAAGAGACCCAGTACTTC
TRBJ1-5,-,-,TRBV30,CAWGGGSNQPQHF,TGTGCCTGGGGAGGGGGTAGCAATCAGCCCCAGCATTTT
TRBJ2-3,-,-,TRBV6-5,CASSYGVRTDTQYF,TGTGCCAGCAGTTACGGCGTCAGGACAGATACGCAGTATTTT
TRBJ2-3,-,-,TRBV7-2,CASSLAGGGNTQYF,TGTGCCAGCAGCTTAGCCGGGGGTGGGAATACGCAGTATTTT
TRBJ2-1,-,-,TRBV4-2,CASSQDSVEQFF,TGTGCCAGCAGCCAAGATAGCGTTGAGCAGTTCTTC
TRBJ2-7,-,-,TRBV19,CASSIQVDYEQYF,TGTGCCAGTAGTATTCAGGTCGATTACGAGCAGTACTTC
TRBJ2-2,TRBD2,-,TRBV7-9,CASSGLAGPGTGELFF,TGTGCCAGCAGCGGCCTAGCGGGGCCCGGGACCGGGGAGCTGTTTTTT
TRBJ2-3,TRBD2,-,TRBV9,CASSPRTSGRRTDTQYF,TGTGCCAGCAGCCCCCGGACTAGCGGGAGGCGGACAGATACGCAGTATTTT
TRBJ2-1,-,-,TRBV7-6,CASSARRGPHNEQFF,TGTGCCAGCAGCGCGAGAAGGGGTCCCCACAATGAGCAGTTCTTC